A single sample gave rise to the 18 T cell receptor beta chains below, sequenced in a study of cytomegalovirus exposure and HLA in healthy donors. Both 60 Vbeta primers and 13 Jbeta primers went into the PCR. The protocol was immunoSEQ multiplex PCR, while the TCRdb copy is restricted to in-frame clones and leaves out a portion. The profile shows 200,000 to 250,000 clones, over 65% of them singletons. Sequencing input: PBMCs. These receptors were collected from a man aged 18 to 35 in good health and CMV-seronegative.

The chain uses TRBV6-5 and TRBJ1-3, with D possibly TRBD1 on 5 matching bases. The germline CDR1 and CDR2 sequences are MNHEY and SVGAGI. V was trimmed by 5 bases and J by 3 bases, leaving 14 bases between them. This CDR3 has 15 amino acids. The CDR3 here is CASSATDHGGNTIYF. For the CDR3, the DNA is TGTGCCAGCAGTGCGACAGATCACGGTGGAAACACCATATATTTT.

This clone has only a few counts. The chain is built from TRBV28 and TRBJ1-1; 7 bases fit TRBD1. The CDR3 covers 14 residues. The J segment lost 9 bases and the V segment lost 7 bases, leaving 14 bases of the junction unmatched. CDR1 and CDR2 (germline): MDHEN, SYDVKM. The CDR3 reads CASTSPGQIIKAFF. In DNA, the CDR3 is TGTGCCAGCACCAGTCCGGGACAGATTATTAAAGCTTTCTTT.

V is TRBV7-8 and J is TRBJ2-7; no clear D. The germline gives CDR1 SGHVS, CDR2 FQNEAQ. The ends were cut back, 6 bases at V and 6 bases at J, with 18 bases in the middle. CDR3 length equals 14 residues. The CDR3 DNA follows: TGTGCCAGCAGTAACCCCCCGGGTCCTGGCGAGCAGTACTTC. It translates to CASSNPPGPGEQYF.

The chain combines TRBV2 with TRBJ2-3, with 11 nucleotides matching TRBD2. Germline loops: CDR1 SNHLY, CDR2 FYNNEI. V trimming: 6 bases; J trimming: 4 bases; junction bases outside the gene matches: 6. The CDR3 is made up of 15 amino acids. This chain's CDR3 is CASRALAGEADTQYF. The CDR3 DNA sequence: TGTGCCAGCAGAGCACTAGCGGGAGAAGCAGATACGCAGTATTTT.

This chain uses TRBV5-6 with TRBJ2-1; 9 nucleotides agree with TRBD1. V was pared by 5 bases and J by 8 bases, with 5 bases of the junction left unmatched. CDR3 length equals 13 residues. Germline CDR1 SGHDT, CDR2 YYEEEE. The CDR3 protein is CASRTTGGYEQFF. CDR3 coding DNA: TGTGCCAGCAGGACCACAGGGGGCTATGAGCAGTTCTTC.

The gene calls are TRBV29-1 and TRBJ2-1, with 7 bases identical to TRBD2. Germline-derived CDR1 and CDR2 are SQVTM and ANQGSEA. The CDR3 spans 13 residues. J gave up 3 bases and V 7 bases, and 6 bases lay outside the gene matches. The CDR3 DNA reads TGCAGCGGCTTCGGCGGGAGCTACAATGAGCAGTTCTTC. Translating gives CSGFGGSYNEQFF.

This clone was counted a single time. CDR3 region: CASSPLGGERLPQHF. The CDR3 bases are TGTGCCAGCAGCCCCCTAGGGGGGGAGAGGCTGCCCCAGCATTTT. The chain recombines TRBV7-8 with TRBJ1-5; D may be TRBD1 (6 bases). Deletions cut 5 bases from V and 9 bases from J, with 20 bases between. The CDR3 totals 15 residues. The germline CDR1 and CDR2 sequences are SGHVS and FQNEAQ.

This clone was seen more than once but under ten times. The chain is built from TRBV5-1 and TRBJ1-2; D gene unclear. CDR3 size: 13 residues. Germline V CDR1 and CDR2: SGHRS, YFSETQ. Trimming took 1 base from V and 2 from J, leaving 6 bases between them. The chain's CDR3 is CASSLTVNYGYTF. In DNA, the CDR3 is TGCGCCAGCAGCTTGACAGTCAACTATGGCTACACCTTC.

The sample holds a few counts of this clone. The chain employs TRBV28 and TRBJ1-2, with 10 bases that match TRBD1. The CDR3 totals 14 residues. Trimming at V came to 5 bases and at J to 8 bases, leaving 8 bases not matched to a gene. The germline V gene encodes CDR1 MDHEN and CDR2 SYDVKM. The CDR3 DNA sequence: TGTGCCAGCAGTCTGGGACAGGGGAGAGGCGGCTACACCTTC. Translated, it gives CASSLGQGRGGYTF.

The gene calls are TRBV28 and TRBJ2-7, with D possibly being TRBD2 (7 bases). There are 16 residues in the CDR3. Germline V gene data show CDR1 as MDHEN and CDR2 as SYDVKM. The ends were cut back, 3 bases at V and 1 base at J, with 16 bases in the middle. CDR3 loop: CASSFMLAGASYEQYF. The CDR3 region has the DNA TGTGCCAGCAGTTTTATGCTTGCGGGGGCATCCTACGAGCAGTACTTC.

V gene TRBV7-6 combines with J gene TRBJ2-3, with 11 bases that match TRBD1. Germline lookup yields CDR1 SGHVS and CDR2 FNYEAQ. This CDR3 region has 16 residues. V gave up 5 bases and J gave up 5 bases; unmatched junction bases: 9. The CDR3 DNA is TGTGCCAGCAGCCGCCGACCGGGACAGGGGGTAGATACGCAGTATTTT. Residues: CASSRRPGQGVDTQYF.

V and J are TRBV7-9 and TRBJ2-1; TRBD2 matches 9 bases. The CDR3 sequence is 16 residues long. V gave up 5 bases and J gave up 8 bases; unmatched junction bases: 13. From germline, CDR1 is SEHNR and CDR2 FQNEAQ (reference sequence). The CDR3 DNA is TGTGCCAGCAGCAAAGCGGGGGCGGGAGGGCCCCATGAGCAGTTCTTC. Residues: CASSKAGAGGPHEQFF.

This clone has a handful of counts. The V and J genes are TRBV6-5 and TRBJ2-7; 10 positions match TRBD2. Germline CDR1 is MNHEY and CDR2 is SVGAGI. J gave up 2 bases and V 7 bases, and 5 bases lay outside the gene matches. The CDR3 is 14 residues long. CDR3 nucleotides: TGTGCCAGCATGCAAGCGGGAGGGCCCTACGAGCAGTACTTC. It yields the protein CASMQAGGPYEQYF.

This clone was seen more than once but under ten times. The chain uses TRBV4-2 and TRBJ1-1; TRBD1 agrees at 10 bases. V gave up 2 bases and J gave up 11 bases; unmatched junction bases: 8. Germline values: CDR1 LGHNA, CDR2 YNFKEQ. The CDR3 spans 14 residues. As DNA, the CDR3 is TGTGCCAGCAGCCAAAAAGGGACAGGGGTCGAGGCTTTCTTT. Protein: CASSQKGTGVEAFF.

The chain links TRBV7-9 to TRBJ2-4; 7 bases line up with TRBD1. V lost 1 base, J lost 0 bases, and 9 bases stayed unmatched. This CDR3 has 18 residues. Germline V gene data show CDR1 as SEHNR and CDR2 as FQNEAQ (reference sequence). In DNA, the CDR3 is TGTGCCAGCAGCTTAGGAATACGGGACAGAATAGCCAAAAACATTCAGTACTTC. Its translation: CASSLGIRDRIAKNIQYF. The full variable domain, with the rest looked up from reference TRBV7-9 and TRBJ2-4, is DTGVSQNPRHKITKRGQNVTFRCDPISEHNRLYWYRQTLGQGPEFLTYFQNEAQLEKSRLLSDRFSAERPKGSFSTLEIQRTEQGDSAMYLCASSLGIRDRIAKNIQYFGAGTRLSVL.

The CDR3 sequence is CASSRDRGQDTQYF. The CDR3 DNA reads as TGTGCCAGCAGCCGGGACAGGGGGCAAGATACGCAGTATTTT. V is TRBV11-2 and J is TRBJ2-3; 12 nucleotides agree with TRBD1. The CDR3 consists of 14 residues. Germline lookup yields CDR1 SGHAT and CDR2 FQNNGV. With 5 bases clipped from V and 5 bases from J, the junction kept 2 bases outside the gene matches.

The chain employs TRBV28 and TRBJ2-5, with no clear D. Germline assignment: CDR1 MDHEN and CDR2 SYDVKM. The V end was cut by 8 bases, the J end by 5 bases, with 21 bases between. CDR3 size: 15 residues. The CDR3 is CASAALGPSRETQYF. The CDR3, as DNA: TGTGCCAGCGCAGCCCTTGGTCCCTCGCGGGAGACCCAGTACTTC.

The chain links TRBV7-3 to TRBJ1-1, with no clear D. The germline CDR1 and CDR2 sequences are SGHTA and FQGTGA. CDR3 length: 12 residues. V lost 5 bases and J 4 bases, leaving 8 bases between the germline ends. The DNA for the CDR3 is TGTGCCAGCAGCCAAGCTGGCACTGAAGCTTTCTTT. It specifies CASSQAGTEAFF. The full variable domain, its missing parts supplied by reference TRBV7-3 and TRBJ1-1, is GAGVSQTPSNKVTEKGKYVELRCDPISGHTALYWYRQSLGQGPEFLIYFQGTGAADDSGLPNDRFFAVRPEGSVSTLKIQRTERGDSAVYLCASSQAGTEAFFGQGTRLTVV.